One and the same sample provided the 4 T cell receptor beta chains below, sequenced in a study of blood T cells in healthy people across ages. Then a second PCR, running about 6 to 12 cycles, was carried out with a sample-barcoded 5' primer and a J-beta primer mix. TCRdb used MiXCR to reprocess the 5' RACE reads, holding one entry per CDR3 protein. The sample lists roughly 700,000 distinct CDR3 sequences; about half were seen once. Sequenced sample: blood. Receptors were obtained from a woman in her fifties or sixties in good health.

This clonotype was counted between two and nine times. The chain employs TRBV6-1 and TRBJ2-3; possible D gene TRBD1, 6 bases. This CDR3 contains 14 residues. The germline V and J ends were trimmed by 3 bases and 3 bases, with 10 bases remaining between them. Germline V gene sequence: CDR1 MNHNS, CDR2 SASEGT. CDR3 protein: CASSEGRGTDTQYF. CDR3 nucleotide sequence: TGTGCCAGCAGTGAGGGCAGGGGAACAGATACGCAGTATTTT.

This clonotype was counted between two and nine times. The chain is built from TRBV7-2 and TRBJ2-3; 8 bases align to TRBD1. The CDR3 is made up of 16 amino acids. J gave up 2 bases and V 5 bases, and 9 bases lay outside the gene matches. The germline CDR1 and CDR2 sequences are SGHTA and FQGNSA. The CDR3 loop is CASSRTRGQPTDTQYF. In DNA form, the CDR3 reads TGTGCCAGCAGCCGTACCAGGGGGCAACCCACAGATACGCAGTATTTT.

There are a few counts of this clonotype. V and J are TRBV27 and TRBJ2-5; D possibly corresponds to TRBD2 (5 bases). Trimming removed 1 base from V and 2 bases from J, with 8 bases in between. Germline V lookup: CDR1 MNHEY, CDR2 SMNVEV (reference sequence). The CDR3 totals 14 residues. For the CDR3, the DNA is TGTGCCAGCAGTTTATTCGGACTGCAAGAGACCCAGTACTTC. The encoded protein is CASSLFGLQETQYF.

This clonotype came up once. The gene calls are TRBV6-2 or TRBV6-3 and TRBJ2-1; a possible D gene is TRBD1 (5 bases). CDR1 and CDR2 (germline): MNHEY, SVGEGT. V was trimmed by 3 bases and J by 8 bases, leaving 11 bases between them. This CDR3 spans 13 amino acids. The CDR3 loop reads CASSYSGWDEQFF. CDR3 DNA sequence: TGTGCCAGCAGTTATTCAGGGTGGGATGAGCAGTTCTTC.